This note documents a single T cell receptor beta chain sequence. Assay used: immunoSEQ multiplex PCR; TCRdb lists only in-frame clones, some missing. The sample holds some 150,000 clones, roughly 86% seen once. This sample is drawn from a study of blood T cell repertoires in COVID-19. V was clipped by 3 bases and J by 0 bases, with 11 bases between them. CDR1 is MGHRA and CDR2 is YSYEKL in the germline V gene. The CDR3 sequence is 16 residues long. Sequencing was done on a sample of peripheral blood. The TCR was taken from a woman older than 75 in a cohort sampled during active or convalescent COVID-19. This sequence joins TRBV4-1 and TRBJ1-4, with a tentative D call TRBD1 (5 bases). The CDR3: CASSHLQAATNEKLFF. CDR3 nucleotide sequence: TGCGCCAGCAGCCACCTACAGGCCGCAACTAATGAAAAACTGTTTTTT.